Listed below are T cell receptor beta chains from one sample, sequenced in a study of shared clonotypes between healthy human individuals. Assay used: immunoSEQ multiplex PCR; TCRdb lists only in-frame clones, some missing. The table records around 500,000 clones, roughly 80% of them present only once. The material sequenced was PBMCs. Receptors originate from a woman between 40 and 55 years old in good health. Some clones in this sample may be carry-over from other donors' samples. The CDR3 runs from the conserved cysteine through the conserved F or W. The D gene is left open where the match is weak. Expanded clones are given a class, and other clones once, few, many or no size at all.

D | J | V | size | CDR3 | DNA
. | TRBJ1-2 | TRBV7-9 | . | CASSLASGTLNYGYTF | TGTGCCAGCAGCTTAGCTTCCGGAACCCTCAACTATGGCTACACCTTC
. | TRBJ1-2 | TRBV6-5 | . | CASSLDMAGYGYTF | TGTGCCAGCAGCCTCGACATGGCCGGCTATGGCTACACCTTC
TRBD2 | TRBJ2-7 | TRBV5-1 | . | CASSAGTSPKAYEQYF | TGCGCCAGCAGCGCCGGGACTAGCCCGAAGGCCTACGAGCAGTACTTC
TRBD2 | TRBJ2-3 | TRBV5-1 | . | CASSLLAGGTDTQYF | TGCGCCAGCAGCTTACTAGCGGGGGGCACAGATACGCAGTATTTT
. | TRBJ2-7 | TRBV4-2 | . | CASSHSAGLGNVYGQYF | TGTGCCAGCAGCCACAGCGCGGGCTTAGGAAATGTCTACGGGCAGTACTTC
TRBD2 | TRBJ2-3 | TRBV29-1 | . | CSVGGTSGRYTDTQYF | TGCAGCGTTGGTGGGACTAGCGGGAGATACACAGATACGCAGTATTTT
. | TRBJ2-7 | TRBV11-2 | . | CASSMTGIPYYEQYF | TGTGCCAGCAGCATGACAGGAATTCCGTACTACGAGCAGTACTTC
TRBD1 | TRBJ1-1 | TRBV7-2 | many | CASSLGDRRNTEAFF | TGTGCCAGCAGCTTAGGGGACAGGAGGAACACTGAAGCTTTCTTT
TRBD1 | TRBJ1-4 | TRBV11-2 | . | CASSKDRVGEKLFF | TGTGCCAGCAGTAAAGACAGGGTGGGAGAAAAACTGTTTTTT
. | TRBJ1-2 | TRBV6-1 | few | CASSDATNYGYTF | TGTGCCAGCAGTGACGCGACTAACTATGGCTACACCTTC
. | TRBJ1-2 | TRBV5-1 | . | CASSLAGRGGYGYTF | TGCGCCAGCAGCTTGGCCGGCAGGGGAGGCTATGGCTACACCTTC
TRBD1 | TRBJ1-2 | TRBV6-4 | . | CVSSDSWDREGYGYTF | TGTGTCAGCAGTGACTCTTGGGACAGGGAAGGGTATGGCTACACCTTC
TRBD2 | TRBJ2-1 | TRBV7-3 | . | CASSPSTSGSSYNEQFF | TGTGCCAGCAGCCCCTCGACTAGCGGAAGCTCCTACAATGAGCAGTTCTTC
. | TRBJ2-7 | TRBV28 | . | CASSLGLNIYEQYF | TGTGCCAGCAGTTTAGGGCTAAATATCTACGAGCAGTACTTC
TRBD2 | TRBJ2-1 | TRBV6-1 | . | CASSVEAGGPDEQFF | TGTGCCAGCAGTGTAGAAGCGGGAGGGCCGGATGAGCAGTTCTTC
. | TRBJ1-4 | TRBV30 | . | CALRGGAGNEKLFF | TGTGCCTTAAGAGGGGGTGCAGGGAACGAAAAACTGTTTTTT
. | TRBJ2-5 | TRBV7-9 | many | CASSLMSIETQYF | TGTGCCAGCAGCTTGATGTCAATAGAGACCCAGTACTTC
TRBD2 | TRBJ2-7 | TRBV10-3 | . | CAISESSGTIIYEQYF | TGTGCCATCAGTGAGTCGAGCGGGACTATAATCTACGAGCAGTACTTC
TRBD2 | TRBJ2-1 | TRBV5-1 | . | CASSLTSGGRYNEQFF | TGCGCCAGCAGCTTGACTAGCGGGGGGCGGTACAATGAGCAGTTCTTC
. | TRBJ1-1 | TRBV5-8 | . | CASSSVSWTEAFF | TGTGCCAGCAGCTCAGTTTCGTGGACTGAAGCTTTCTTT
. | TRBJ2-2 | TRBV5-6 | few | CASSSTGTANTGELFF | TGTGCCAGCAGCTCTACCGGGACGGCGAACACCGGGGAGCTGTTTTTT
. | TRBJ2-7 | TRBV6-5 | . | CASSSPGGFTYEQYF | TGTGCCAGCAGTTCCCCCGGCGGGTTCACCTACGAGCAGTACTTC
TRBD2 | TRBJ2-1 | TRBV4-2 | . | CASTRLAGGQDNEQFF | TGTGCCAGCACTCGACTAGCGGGAGGGCAAGACAATGAGCAGTTCTTC
. | TRBJ2-7 | TRBV5-4 | . | CASSLKGGDYEQYF | TGTGCCAGCAGCTTGAAAGGAGGGGACTACGAGCAGTACTTC
. | TRBJ2-6 | TRBV6-6 | many | CASSYTSAGANVLTF | TGTGCCAGCAGTTACACAAGTGCCGGGGCCAACGTCCTGACTTTC
TRBD2 | TRBJ2-7 | TRBV30 | . | CAWSVGLAGYEQYF | TGTGCCTGGAGTGTAGGACTAGCGGGTTACGAGCAGTACTTC
. | TRBJ1-2 | TRBV28 | once | CASSFGGMGYGYTF | TGTGCCAGCAGTTTCGGAGGGATGGGCTATGGCTACACCTTC
TRBD2 | TRBJ2-1 | TRBV18 | . | CASSSSGRADYEQFF | TGTGCCAGCTCAAGCAGCGGGAGGGCCGACTATGAGCAGTTCTTC
. | TRBJ1-1 | TRBV7-9 | . | CASSQPQGTEAFF | TGTGCCAGCAGCCAACCTCAGGGTACTGAAGCTTTCTTT
TRBD2 | TRBJ2-5 | TRBV5-6 | . | CASSMRLARETQYF | TGTGCCAGCAGCATGCGACTAGCGCGGGAGACCCAGTACTTC
TRBD1 | TRBJ2-5 | TRBV7-2 | once | CAGGQPQETQYF | TGTGCCGGGGGACAGCCCCAAGAGACCCAGTACTTC
. | TRBJ2-1 | TRBV9 | . | CASAAPPGSYNEQFF | TGTGCCAGCGCAGCCCCGCCGGGAAGCTACAATGAGCAGTTCTTC
TRBD2 | TRBJ2-5 | TRBV11-3 | . | CASSPGLAGGPETQYF | TGTGCCAGCAGCCCGGGACTAGCGGGAGGGCCGGAGACCCAGTACTTC
. | TRBJ2-3 | TRBV11-2 | . | CASSLGQGGDTQYF | TGTGCCAGCAGCCTCGGACAGGGAGGGGATACGCAGTATTTT
TRBD1 | TRBJ2-7 | TRBV5-1 | few | CASSSNRGSSYEQYF | TGCGCCAGCAGCTCAAACAGGGGCAGCTCCTACGAGCAGTACTTC
TRBD2 | TRBJ2-3 | TRBV5-1 | . | CASSFSAAGVSDTQYF | TGCGCCAGCAGCTTTTCTGCAGCGGGAGTCTCAGATACGCAGTATTTT
. | TRBJ2-5 | TRBV5-1 | . | CASSFLPNTQETQYF | TGCGCCAGCAGCTTCCTCCCCAATACCCAAGAGACCCAGTACTTC
TRBD2 | TRBJ2-7 | TRBV4-1 | . | CASRGLAGVGEQYF | TGCGCCAGCAGAGGACTAGCGGGAGTAGGCGAGCAGTACTTC
. | TRBJ1-2 | TRBV30 | . | CAWSAFTRSPYGYTF | TGTGCCTGGAGTGCCTTTACAAGGAGCCCTTATGGCTACACCTTC
. | TRBJ2-3 | TRBV7-8 | . | CASSPPADTQYF | TGTGCCAGCAGCCCCCCTGCAGATACGCAGTATTTT
TRBD1 | TRBJ1-1 | TRBV19 | . | CASSPGTGVRWAFF | TGTGCCAGTAGTCCCGGGACAGGGGTACGGTGGGCTTTCTTT
. | TRBJ1-4 | TRBV5-1 | . | CASRTGTANEKLFF | TGCGCCAGCAGAACCGGGACCGCTAATGAAAAACTGTTTTTT
. | TRBJ2-5 | TRBV27 | . | CASRTFGPQETQYF | TGTGCCAGCAGAACTTTTGGGCCTCAAGAGACCCAGTACTTC
. | TRBJ1-1 | TRBV11-2 | . | CASSLEGATEAFF | TGTGCCAGCAGCTTAGAGGGGGCCACTGAAGCTTTCTTT
TRBD1 | TRBJ1-5 | TRBV28 | few | CASRKPGQGNNQPQHF | TGTGCCAGCCGGAAACCGGGACAGGGTAACAATCAGCCCCAGCATTTT
. | TRBJ2-1 | TRBV25-1 | . | CASSEYKGSYSNEQFF | TGTGCCAGCAGTGAATACAAGGGTTCCTATAGTAATGAGCAGTTCTTC
TRBD2 | TRBJ2-3 | TRBV7-8 | . | CASSTLAGVADTQYF | TGTGCCAGCAGCACCTTAGCGGGAGTTGCAGATACGCAGTATTTT
TRBD1 | TRBJ1-2 | TRBV6-5 | . | CASSNLGQGAGGYTF | TGTGCCAGCAGCAACTTGGGACAGGGGGCGGGCGGCTACACCTTC
. | TRBJ1-4 | TRBV5-1 | . | CASSFGRAEKLFF | TGCGCCAGCAGCTTCGGCAGGGCTGAAAAACTGTTTTTT
TRBD2 | TRBJ2-7 | TRBV27 | . | CASSPYRGLAGGEQYF | TGTGCCAGCAGTCCGTACCGGGGACTAGCGGGAGGGGAGCAGTACTTC
. | TRBJ2-1 | TRBV15 | . | CATSGDFYNEQFF | TGTGCCACCAGCGGGGACTTCTACAATGAGCAGTTCTTC
TRBD2 | TRBJ2-1 | TRBV15 | . | CATSRDGSGRARNEQFF | TGTGCCACCAGCAGAGATGGGAGCGGGAGGGCCCGGAATGAGCAGTTCTTC
TRBD1 | TRBJ2-7 | TRBV18 | . | CASSTGSSYEQYF | TGTGCCAGCTCGACAGGGAGCTCCTACGAGCAGTACTTC
. | TRBJ2-7 | TRBV27 | . | CASTRVGGGGYEQYF | TGTGCCAGCACCCGTGTTGGGGGAGGAGGGTACGAGCAGTACTTC
. | TRBJ2-3 | TRBV14 | . | CASSQEDTRTDTQYF | TGTGCCAGCAGCCAAGAGGACACCCGCACAGATACGCAGTATTTT
. | TRBJ2-1 | TRBV30 | . | CAWSGARNSYNEQFF | TGTGCCTGGAGTGGGGCCCGCAACTCCTACAATGAGCAGTTCTTC
TRBD2 | TRBJ2-7 | TRBV28 | . | CASSLAGGPRQYF | TGTGCCAGCAGTTTAGCGGGAGGGCCCCGGCAGTACTTC
TRBD2 | TRBJ2-7 | TRBV10-2 | . | CASSDTSGIKSEQYF | TGCGCCAGCAGTGACACTAGCGGGATTAAGAGCGAGCAGTACTTC
. | TRBJ1-4 | TRBV6-1 | . | CASSPPGGEKLFF | TGTGCCAGCAGTCCCCCAGGCGGAGAAAAACTGTTTTTT
. | TRBJ1-1 | TRBV10-2 | few | CASSESVGPGPNSEAFF | TGCGCCAGCAGTGAGTCGGTAGGGCCGGGGCCGAACAGTGAAGCTTTCTTT